Listed below are T cell receptor beta chains from one sample, sequenced in a study of cytomegalovirus exposure and HLA in healthy donors. Generated by immunoSEQ multiplex PCR, the TCRdb table keeps only in-frame clones and is missing some. The sample lists 50,000 to 65,000 clones, approximately 82% seen once, with around 21% in the top ten. The material sequenced was PBMCs. These receptors all stem from a woman in her thirties or forties in good health and CMV-seropositive. Both conserved end residues are part of each CDR3. Each record gives: J gene, clone size, D gene, V gene, CDR3 protein, CDR3 DNA. D genes are given only for firm matches. Clone size appears in some rows only: once, few, many, or a class for an expanded clone.

j_gene: TRBJ1-6; abundance: -; d_gene: TRBD1; v_gene: TRBV25-1; CDR3aa: CASNDRGDSPLHF; CDR3nt: TGTGCCAGCAACGACAGGGGGGATTCACCCCTCCACTTT
j_gene: TRBJ1-5; abundance: -; d_gene: TRBD1; v_gene: TRBV15; CDR3aa: CATSSLGTGAYSNQPQHF; CDR3nt: TGTGCCACCAGCAGTCTCGGGACAGGTGCCTATAGCAATCAGCCCCAGCATTTT
j_gene: TRBJ2-5; abundance: -; d_gene: TRBD2; v_gene: TRBV5-1; CDR3aa: CASSVRAGGIQETQYF; CDR3nt: TGCGCCAGCAGTGTCCGAGCGGGGGGGATCCAAGAGACCCAGTACTTC
j_gene: TRBJ2-7; abundance: -; d_gene: TRBD2; v_gene: TRBV7-2; CDR3aa: CASSLRSSGGAYEQYF; CDR3nt: TGTGCCAGCAGCTTAAGGTCTAGCGGGGGGGCCTACGAGCAGTACTTC
j_gene: TRBJ1-1; abundance: -; d_gene: -; v_gene: TRBV5-4; CDR3aa: CASTPARTGTEAFF; CDR3nt: TGTGCCAGCACCCCAGCCCGCACGGGAACTGAAGCTTTCTTT
j_gene: TRBJ1-5; abundance: -; d_gene: -; v_gene: TRBV19; CDR3aa: CASAGQAGNQPQHF; CDR3nt: TGTGCCAGCGCAGGGCAGGCGGGCAATCAGCCCCAGCATTTT
j_gene: TRBJ1-3; abundance: -; d_gene: TRBD1; v_gene: TRBV30; CDR3aa: CAWSVKGGGIYSGNTIYF; CDR3nt: TGTGCCTGGAGTGTAAAAGGAGGGGGCATTTACTCTGGAAACACCATATATTTT
j_gene: TRBJ1-1; abundance: -; d_gene: TRBD1; v_gene: TRBV19; CDR3aa: CASRLPQGVNTEAFF; CDR3nt: TGTGCCAGTAGGCTCCCCCAGGGGGTGAACACTGAAGCTTTCTTT
j_gene: TRBJ1-1; abundance: -; d_gene: -; v_gene: TRBV30; CDR3aa: CAWDEGLKNTEAFF; CDR3nt: TGTGCCTGGGACGAAGGACTCAAGAACACTGAAGCTTTCTTT
j_gene: TRBJ2-2; abundance: -; d_gene: -; v_gene: TRBV5-4; CDR3aa: CVSSGSGLNTGELVF; CDR3nt: TGTGTCAGCAGCGGAAGCGGGTTGAACACCGGGGAGCTGGTTTTT
j_gene: TRBJ2-7; abundance: few; d_gene: TRBD1; v_gene: TRBV5-4; CDR3aa: CASSLRTGYEQYF; CDR3nt: TGTGCCAGCAGCCTCAGGACAGGCTACGAGCAGTACTTC
j_gene: TRBJ1-4; abundance: -; d_gene: -; v_gene: TRBV7-9; CDR3aa: CASSPSRGGRRTNEKLFF; CDR3nt: TGTGCCAGCAGCCCCTCTAGGGGTGGGAGGAGGACTAATGAAAAACTGTTTTTT
j_gene: TRBJ1-2; abundance: -; d_gene: TRBD1; v_gene: TRBV6-6; CDR3aa: CASSPRDRGTNYGYTF; CDR3nt: TGTGCCAGCAGTCCCCGGGACAGGGGTACCAACTATGGCTACACCTTC
j_gene: TRBJ1-2; abundance: -; d_gene: TRBD1; v_gene: TRBV30; CDR3aa: CAWSVGTGLGYGYTF; CDR3nt: TGTGCCTGGAGTGTCGGGACAGGGTTGGGCTATGGCTACACCTTC
j_gene: TRBJ1-5; abundance: -; d_gene: -; v_gene: TRBV21-1; CDR3aa: CASSSGVGYGYSNQPQHF; CDR3nt: TGTGCCAGCTCCTCAGGGGTTGGGTACGGATATAGCAATCAGCCCCAGCATTTT
j_gene: TRBJ1-2; abundance: -; d_gene: -; v_gene: TRBV16; CDR3aa: CASSQFRGGYTF; CDR3nt: TGTGCCAGCAGCCAGTTCAGGGGTGGCTACACCTTC
j_gene: TRBJ2-6; abundance: -; d_gene: -; v_gene: TRBV5-1; CDR3aa: CASSLDSSGANVLTF; CDR3nt: TGCGCCAGCAGCTTGGATTCGTCTGGGGCCAACGTCCTGACTTTC
j_gene: TRBJ1-2; abundance: -; d_gene: -; v_gene: TRBV7-2; CDR3aa: CASSGVKSLYGYTF; CDR3nt: TGTGCCAGCAGCGGAGTTAAGTCTTTATATGGCTACACCTTC
j_gene: TRBJ1-2; abundance: -; d_gene: -; v_gene: TRBV7-8; CDR3aa: CASSLGGSVYGYTF; CDR3nt: TGTGCCAGCAGCTTAGGTGGCAGCGTCTATGGCTACACCTTC
j_gene: TRBJ1-5; abundance: once; d_gene: TRBD1; v_gene: TRBV30; CDR3aa: CAWNPTGGYQPQHF; CDR3nt: TGTGCCTGGAATCCAACAGGGGGATATCAGCCCCAGCATTTT
j_gene: TRBJ1-6; abundance: -; d_gene: -; v_gene: TRBV6-1; CDR3aa: CASRGPGINSPLHF; CDR3nt: TGTGCCAGCAGGGGGCCGGGTATTAACTCACCCCTCCACTTT
j_gene: TRBJ1-2; abundance: -; d_gene: TRBD1; v_gene: TRBV6-5; CDR3aa: CASRDRSYTF; CDR3nt: TGTGCCAGCAGGGACAGGAGCTACACCTTC
j_gene: TRBJ1-4; abundance: -; d_gene: -; v_gene: TRBV30; CDR3aa: CAWSRDIRGNEKLFF; CDR3nt: TGTGCCTGGAGTAGAGACATCCGGGGGAATGAAAAACTGTTTTTT
j_gene: TRBJ1-3; abundance: -; d_gene: TRBD1; v_gene: TRBV5-4; CDR3aa: CASSRTGNADTIYF; CDR3nt: TGTGCCAGCTCCAGGACAGGGAATGCGGACACCATATATTTT
j_gene: TRBJ1-1; abundance: few; d_gene: TRBD1; v_gene: TRBV11-2; CDR3aa: CASSLDWTGSNTEAFF; CDR3nt: TGTGCCAGCAGCTTAGACTGGACAGGATCGAACACTGAAGCTTTCTTT
j_gene: TRBJ2-2; abundance: -; d_gene: TRBD2; v_gene: TRBV5-4; CDR3aa: CASSLGQRGTGELFF; CDR3nt: TGTGCCAGCAGCTTGGGACAGCGGGGCACCGGGGAGCTGTTTTTT
j_gene: TRBJ2-2; abundance: -; d_gene: -; v_gene: TRBV30; CDR3aa: CAWEAGGGELFF; CDR3nt: TGTGCCTGGGAGGCCGGTGGGGGGGAGCTGTTTTTT
j_gene: TRBJ1-1; abundance: -; d_gene: -; v_gene: TRBV4-1; CDR3aa: CASSQGYNAGVAFF; CDR3nt: TGCGCCAGCAGCCAGGGGTATAATGCAGGGGTAGCTTTCTTT
j_gene: TRBJ1-6; abundance: -; d_gene: TRBD1; v_gene: TRBV27; CDR3aa: CASSLVTGVSPLHF; CDR3nt: TGTGCCAGCAGTTTAGTGACAGGGGTTTCACCCCTCCACTTT
j_gene: TRBJ1-2; abundance: -; d_gene: TRBD1; v_gene: TRBV27; CDR3aa: CASSPTGQGWRNGYTF; CDR3nt: TGTGCCAGCAGTCCCACGGGACAGGGTTGGAGGAATGGCTACACCTTC